Here is one T cell receptor (beta chain) with its context. Some clones are missing from TCRdb's copy, which holds only in-frame ones; the method was immunoSEQ multiplex PCR. The table records 45,000 or so clones, 86% of them present only once. This entry is derived from a study of blood T cell repertoires in COVID-19. The V gene end was trimmed by 4 bases and the J gene end by 4 bases; junction bases not matched to a gene: 4. Germline CDR1 and CDR2: ENHRY and SYGVKD. The CDR3 contains 15 residues. This chain uses TRBV10-3 with TRBJ1-4; 9 bases line up with TRBD1. This sequence was found in a man aged 40-49 years with active COVID-19. The sequencing input was peripheral blood. Here the CDR3 DNA reads TGTGCCATCAGTGCACCGGACAGGGGTAATGAAAAACTGTTTTTT. Amino acid sequence: CAISAPDRGNEKLFF.